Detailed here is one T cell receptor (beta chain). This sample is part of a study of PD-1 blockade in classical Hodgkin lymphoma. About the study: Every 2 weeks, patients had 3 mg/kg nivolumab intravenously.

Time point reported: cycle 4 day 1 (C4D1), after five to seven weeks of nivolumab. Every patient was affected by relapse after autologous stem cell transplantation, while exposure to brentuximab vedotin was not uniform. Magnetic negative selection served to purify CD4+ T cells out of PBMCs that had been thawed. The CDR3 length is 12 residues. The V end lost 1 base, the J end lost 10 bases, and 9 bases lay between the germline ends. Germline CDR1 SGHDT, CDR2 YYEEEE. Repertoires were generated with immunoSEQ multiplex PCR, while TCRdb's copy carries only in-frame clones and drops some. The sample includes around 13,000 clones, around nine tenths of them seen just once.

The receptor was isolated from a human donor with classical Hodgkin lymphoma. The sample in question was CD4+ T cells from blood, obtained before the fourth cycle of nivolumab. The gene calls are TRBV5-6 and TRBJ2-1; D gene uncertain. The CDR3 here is CASSLLRFEQFF. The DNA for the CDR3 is TGTGCCAGCAGCTTGTTGAGGTTCGAGCAGTTCTTC.